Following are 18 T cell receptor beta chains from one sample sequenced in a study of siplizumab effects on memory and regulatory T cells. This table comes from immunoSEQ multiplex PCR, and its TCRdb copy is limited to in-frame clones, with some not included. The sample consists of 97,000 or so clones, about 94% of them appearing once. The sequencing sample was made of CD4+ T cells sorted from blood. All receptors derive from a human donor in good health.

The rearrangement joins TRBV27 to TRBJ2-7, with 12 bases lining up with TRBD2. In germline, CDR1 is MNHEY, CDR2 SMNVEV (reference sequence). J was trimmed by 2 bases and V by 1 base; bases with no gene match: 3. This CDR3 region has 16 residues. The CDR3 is CASSLYGLAGPYEQYF. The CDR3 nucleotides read TGTGCCAGCAGTTTATATGGACTAGCGGGACCCTACGAGCAGTACTTC.

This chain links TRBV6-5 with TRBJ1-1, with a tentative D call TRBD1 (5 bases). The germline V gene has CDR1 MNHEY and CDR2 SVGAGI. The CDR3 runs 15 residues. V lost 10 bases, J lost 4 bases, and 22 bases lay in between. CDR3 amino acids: CATAPIPGRITEAFF. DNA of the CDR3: TGTGCCACCGCACCAATCCCAGGGCGAATCACTGAAGCTTTCTTT.

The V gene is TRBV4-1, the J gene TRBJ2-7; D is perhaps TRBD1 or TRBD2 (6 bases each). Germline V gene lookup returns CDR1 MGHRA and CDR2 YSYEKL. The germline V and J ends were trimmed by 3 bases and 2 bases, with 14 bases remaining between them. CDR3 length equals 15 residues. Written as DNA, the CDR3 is TGCGCCAGCAGCCAGCTCTCCGGGGGCCCCTACGAGCAGTACTTC. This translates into CASSQLSGGPYEQYF.

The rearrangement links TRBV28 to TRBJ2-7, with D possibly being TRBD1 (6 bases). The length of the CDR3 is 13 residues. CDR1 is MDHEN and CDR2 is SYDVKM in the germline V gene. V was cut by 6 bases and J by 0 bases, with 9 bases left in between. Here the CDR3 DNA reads TGTGCCAGCAGCCAGACAGGCTCCTACGAGCAGTACTTC. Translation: CASSQTGSYEQYF. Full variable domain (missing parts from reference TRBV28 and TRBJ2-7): DVKVTQSSRYLVKRTGEKVFLECVQDMDHENMFWYRQDPGLGLRLIYFSYDVKMKEKGDIPEGYSVSREKKERFSLILESASTNQTSMYLCASSQTGSYEQYFGPGTRLTVT.

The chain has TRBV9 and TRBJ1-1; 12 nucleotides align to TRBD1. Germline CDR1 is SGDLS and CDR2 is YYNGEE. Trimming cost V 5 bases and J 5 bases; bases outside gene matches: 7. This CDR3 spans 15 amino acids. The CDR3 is CASRGQGAGETEAFF. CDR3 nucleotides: TGTGCCAGCAGGGGACAGGGGGCAGGTGAGACTGAAGCTTTCTTT.

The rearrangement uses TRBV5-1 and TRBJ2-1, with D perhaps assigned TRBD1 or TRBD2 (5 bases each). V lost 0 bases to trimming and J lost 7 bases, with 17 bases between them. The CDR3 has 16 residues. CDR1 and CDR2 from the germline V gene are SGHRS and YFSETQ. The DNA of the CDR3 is TGCGCCAGCAGCTTGGTTGGGGGTGCGGTCGGTAATGAGCAGTTCTTC. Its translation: CASSLVGGAVGNEQFF.

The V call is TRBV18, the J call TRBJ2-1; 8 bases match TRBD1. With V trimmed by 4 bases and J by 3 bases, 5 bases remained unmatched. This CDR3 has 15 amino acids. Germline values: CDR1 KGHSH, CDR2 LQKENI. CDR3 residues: CASSLQGGNYNEQFF. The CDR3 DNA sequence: TGTGCCAGCTCACTACAGGGGGGAAACTACAATGAGCAGTTCTTC.

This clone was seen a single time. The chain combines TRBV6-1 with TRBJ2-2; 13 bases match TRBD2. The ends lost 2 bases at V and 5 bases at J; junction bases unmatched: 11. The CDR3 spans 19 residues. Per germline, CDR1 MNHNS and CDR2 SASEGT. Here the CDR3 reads CASSEWRQRTSGRTGELFF. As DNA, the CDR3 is TGTGCCAGCAGTGAATGGCGGCAGAGGACTAGCGGGAGAACCGGGGAGCTGTTTTTT.

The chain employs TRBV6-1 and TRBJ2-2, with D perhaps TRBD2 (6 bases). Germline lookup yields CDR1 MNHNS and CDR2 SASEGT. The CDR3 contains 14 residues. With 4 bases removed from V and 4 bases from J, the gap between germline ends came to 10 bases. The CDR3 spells CASSGGVVTGELFF. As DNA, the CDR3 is TGTGCCAGCAGTGGGGGGGTTGTCACCGGGGAGCTGTTTTTT.

The CDR3 protein is CASSPVPGQTNGELFF. DNA for the CDR3: TGTGCCAGCAGCCCAGTACCGGGACAGACCAACGGGGAGCTGTTTTTT. The V gene is TRBV7-9, the J gene TRBJ2-2, with 7 bases fitting TRBD1. V shed 5 bases and J 7 bases; nucleotides not matched to a gene: 13. The CDR3 is 16 residues long. In germline, CDR1 is SEHNR, CDR2 FQNEAQ (reference sequence). The complete variable domain, with remaining parts taken from reference TRBV7-9 and TRBJ2-2, reads DTGVSQNPRHKITKRGQNVTFRCDPISEHNRLYWYRQTLGQGPEFLTYFQNEAQLEKSRLLSDRFSAERPKGSFSTLEIQRTEQGDSAMYLCASSPVPGQTNGELFFGEGSRLTVL.

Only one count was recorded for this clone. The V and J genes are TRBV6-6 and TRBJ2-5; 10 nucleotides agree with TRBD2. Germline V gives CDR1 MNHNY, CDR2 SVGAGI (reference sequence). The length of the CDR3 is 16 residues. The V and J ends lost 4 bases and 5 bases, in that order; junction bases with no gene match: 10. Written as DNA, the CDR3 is TGTGCCAGCAGTTCCCCTCCTAGCGGGAGAAGTGAGACCCAGTACTTC. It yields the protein CASSSPPSGRSETQYF.

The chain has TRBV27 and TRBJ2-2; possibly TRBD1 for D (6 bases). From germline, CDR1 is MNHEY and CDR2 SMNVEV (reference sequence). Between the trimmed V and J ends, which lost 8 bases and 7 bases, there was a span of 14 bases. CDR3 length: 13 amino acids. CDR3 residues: CASGATGNGELFF. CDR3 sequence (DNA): TGTGCCAGCGGAGCAACAGGGAACGGGGAGCTGTTTTTT.

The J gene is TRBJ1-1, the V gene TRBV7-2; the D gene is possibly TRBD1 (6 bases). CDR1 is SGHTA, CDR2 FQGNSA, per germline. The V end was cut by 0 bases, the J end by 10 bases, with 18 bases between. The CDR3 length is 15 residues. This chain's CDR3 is CASSLAQGSGLAAFF. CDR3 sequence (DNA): TGTGCCAGCAGCTTAGCCCAGGGGTCGGGGCTTGCAGCTTTCTTT.

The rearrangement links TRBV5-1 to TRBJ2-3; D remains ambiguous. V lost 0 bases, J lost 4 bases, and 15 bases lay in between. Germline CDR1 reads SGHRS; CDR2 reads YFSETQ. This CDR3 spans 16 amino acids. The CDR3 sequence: CASSLGILSGADTQYF. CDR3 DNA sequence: TGCGCCAGCAGCTTGGGTATATTAAGTGGGGCAGATACGCAGTATTTT.

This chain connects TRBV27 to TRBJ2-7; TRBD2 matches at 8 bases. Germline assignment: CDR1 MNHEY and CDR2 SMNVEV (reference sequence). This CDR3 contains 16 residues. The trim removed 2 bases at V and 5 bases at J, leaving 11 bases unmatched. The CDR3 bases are TGTGCCAGCAGTTTAAGTTCCAGCGGGAGTACCCACGAGCAGTACTTC. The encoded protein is CASSLSSSGSTHEQYF.

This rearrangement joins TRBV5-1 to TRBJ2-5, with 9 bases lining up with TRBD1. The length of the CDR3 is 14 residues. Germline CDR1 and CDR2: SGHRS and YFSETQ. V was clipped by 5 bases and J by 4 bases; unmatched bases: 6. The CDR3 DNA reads TGCGCCAGCAGTGGGGGGACAGGGAGAGAGACCCAGTACTTC. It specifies CASSGGTGRETQYF. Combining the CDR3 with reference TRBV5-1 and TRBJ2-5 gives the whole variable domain KAGVTQTPRYLIKTRGQQVTLSCSPISGHRSVSWYQQTPGQGLQFLFEYFSETQRNKGNFPGRFSGRQFSNSRSEMNVSTLELGDSALYLCASSGGTGRETQYFGPGTRLLVL.

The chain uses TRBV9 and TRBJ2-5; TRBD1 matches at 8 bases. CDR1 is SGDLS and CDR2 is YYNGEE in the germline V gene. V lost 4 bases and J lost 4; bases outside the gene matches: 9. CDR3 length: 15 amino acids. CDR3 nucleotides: TGTGCCAGCAGCTCCACCAGGGGGCGCGGAGAGACCCAGTACTTC. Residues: CASSSTRGRGETQYF.

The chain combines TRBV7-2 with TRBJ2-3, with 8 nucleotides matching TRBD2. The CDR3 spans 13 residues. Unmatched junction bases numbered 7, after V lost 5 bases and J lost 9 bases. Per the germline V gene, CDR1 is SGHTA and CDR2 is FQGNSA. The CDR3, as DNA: TGTGCCAGCAGCATACTAGCGGACACGACGCAGTATTTT. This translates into CASSILADTTQYF.